Each of the 6 T cell receptor beta chains below was sequenced from the same sample in a study of cytomegalovirus exposure and HLA in healthy donors. Generated by immunoSEQ multiplex PCR, the TCRdb table keeps only in-frame clones and is missing some. The sample includes nearly 110,000 clones, 88% seen only once; the top ten take about 1.8%. The specimen sequenced was PBMCs. These receptors originate from a young woman in good health and CMV-seropositive.

The chain recombines TRBV27 with TRBJ1-1, with D possibly TRBD1 on 5 matching bases. The CDR3 has 13 amino acids. Germline loops: CDR1 MNHEY, CDR2 SMNVEV (reference sequence). The germline V and J ends were trimmed by 3 bases and 1 base, with 6 bases remaining between them. CDR3: CASSFGGNTEAFF. CDR3 sequence (DNA): TGTGCCAGCAGTTTCGGGGGGAACACTGAAGCTTTCTTT.

J is TRBJ1-2 and V is TRBV5-1; tentative D call: TRBD1 (5 bases). Germline assignment: CDR1 SGHRS and CDR2 YFSETQ. V lost 5 bases to trimming and J lost 5 bases, with 10 bases between them. The CDR3 spans 12 residues. CDR3 sequence: CASSWDSYGYTF. DNA for the CDR3: TGCGCCAGCAGTTGGGACTCGTATGGCTACACCTTC.

This rearrangement joins TRBV6-1 to TRBJ2-3; 10 bases align to TRBD2. The germline gives CDR1 MNHNS, CDR2 SASEGT. The CDR3 consists of 16 residues. V trimming: 4 bases; J trimming: 6 bases; junction bases outside the gene matches: 10. CDR3 in amino acids: CASSAGSGGALDTQYF. The CDR3, as DNA: TGTGCCAGCAGTGCGGGGAGCGGGGGGGCTCTGGATACGCAGTATTTT.

The J gene is TRBJ1-2, the V gene TRBV7-6; 9 nucleotides line up with TRBD1. Germline trimming cut 4 bases from V and 2 bases from J; bases unmatched to any gene: 2. The CDR3 has 14 residues. Germline loops: CDR1 SGHVS, CDR2 FNYEAQ. Here the CDR3 DNA reads TGTGCCAGCAGCTCAGGACAGGGGAACTATGGCTACACCTTC. Residues: CASSSGQGNYGYTF.

The chain couples TRBV28 to TRBJ1-1, with TRBD1 identical over 7 bases. The germline CDR1 and CDR2 sequences are MDHEN and SYDVKM. J lost 1 base, V lost 4 bases, and 9 bases had no gene match. This CDR3 is built from 16 residues. The CDR3 DNA reads TGTGCCAGCAGTTCAAATGAGGGACAGAAGAACACTGAAGCTTTCTTT. Protein sequence: CASSSNEGQKNTEAFF.

The chain has TRBV13 and TRBJ2-3; TRBD2 might be the D (7 bases). The germline gives CDR1 PRHDT, CDR2 FYEKMQ (reference sequence). The CDR3 has 14 amino acids. V was clipped by 5 bases and J by 4 bases, with 13 bases between them. CDR3 sequence: CASSPPGGPDTQYF. Here the CDR3 DNA reads TGTGCCAGCAGCCCCCCGGGGGGCCCAGATACGCAGTATTTT.